These T cell receptor beta chains were read from a single sample in a study of T cell changes during pregnancy in multiple sclerosis. Repertoires were generated with immunoSEQ multiplex PCR, while TCRdb's copy carries only in-frame clones and drops some. Here the sample spans around 36,000 clones, around nine tenths being singletons. The sequencing here drew on CD8+ T cells from peripheral blood mononuclear cells, taken before pregnancy. These receptors all come from a female donor with multiple sclerosis, enrolled in a pregnancy study. CDR3s include the opening cysteine and the closing phenylalanine or tryptophan. D genes are given only for firm matches. Part of the rows lack a size; the others show once, few, many or a class for expanded clones.

TRBJ2-7 TRBD1 TRBV19 NA TGTGCCAGTGGACAGGGTTACGAGCAGTACTTC CASGQGYEQYF
TRBJ2-7 TRBD1 TRBV27 NA TGTGCCAGCAGTATGACAGGGGCAAGGTCCTACGAGCAGTACTTC CASSMTGARSYEQYF
TRBJ2-3 TRBD1 TRBV2 NA TGTGCCAGCAGTGAATACATAGGGACAGGGATTGATACGCAGTATTTT CASSEYIGTGIDTQYF
TRBJ2-7 TRBD2 TRBV15 NA TGTGCCACCAGCAGAGGGACTAGCGGGGCGTACGAGCAGTACTTC CATSRGTSGAYEQYF
TRBJ2-7 NA TRBV6-1 NA TGTGCCAGCAGTGAATCGGGTACGATCTACGAGCAGTACTTC CASSESGTIYEQYF
TRBJ2-7 TRBD2 TRBV28 NA TGTGCCAGCAGTCCCGAAGAGACTAGCGGCAGGGACGAGCAGTACTTC CASSPEETSGRDEQYF
TRBJ2-2 NA TRBV7-2 once TGTGCCAGCAGCTTAGCGCCTTCAGGTTCTGGCGGGGAGCTGTTTTTT CASSLAPSGSGGELFF
TRBJ1-4 TRBD1 TRBV28 NA TGTGCCAGCAGTCCGCCCGACAGGGGTGAAAAACTGTTTTTT CASSPPDRGEKLFF
TRBJ2-3 TRBD2 TRBV11-2 NA TGTGCCAGCAGCTTCCCCCTAACTAGCGGCGACACAGATACGCAGTATTTT CASSFPLTSGDTDTQYF
TRBJ2-3 TRBD2 TRBV27 few TGTGCCAGCAGTTCTATCTCTAGCGGGAGGCGAGATACGCAGTATTTT CASSSISSGRRDTQYF
TRBJ2-1 TRBD2 TRBV4-3 NA TGCGCCAGCAAAGGAGCCCTAGCGGGGCCCAATGAGCAGTTCTTC CASKGALAGPNEQFF
TRBJ2-5 TRBD2 TRBV28 NA TGTGCCAGCAGTTACGGGGGACTAACCCCCGGCGGTGAGACCCAGTACTTC CASSYGGLTPGGETQYF
TRBJ2-7 TRBD2 TRBV28 NA TGTGCCAGCAAGATAGCGGGAGGAATATCTTACGAGCAGTACTTC CASKIAGGISYEQYF
TRBJ2-1 NA TRBV7-7 NA TGTGCTAGCAGCTCCTCCCCAGGCCCCAATGAGCAGTTCTTC CASSSSPGPNEQFF
TRBJ1-4 TRBD1 TRBV6-5 medium-sized TGTGCCAGCAGTTGGACAGGGGACGGAGAAAAACTGTTTTTT CASSWTGDGEKLFF
TRBJ2-2 NA TRBV27 NA TGTGCCAGCAGGAGAGGAGGGCCAACCGGGGAGCTGTTTTTT CASRRGGPTGELFF
TRBJ2-7 NA TRBV28 once TGTGCCAGCAGTTCGTACTACGAGCAGTACTTC CASSSYYEQYF
TRBJ2-2 NA TRBV5-8 NA TGTGCCAGCAGCTTGTCAAGCAGGCTGAACACCGGGGAGCTGTTTTTT CASSLSSRLNTGELFF
TRBJ2-3 TRBD2 TRBV7-3 once TGTGCCAGCAGCCGACTAGCGGGAACTGATACGCAGTATTTT CASSRLAGTDTQYF
TRBJ2-7 TRBD2 TRBV29-1 NA TGCAGCGTCCTCGGGACTAGCGCCTACGAGCAGTACTTC CSVLGTSAYEQYF
TRBJ2-7 NA TRBV4-1 NA TGCGCCAGCAGCCAAGTAACAGGGTCCTACGAGCAGTACTTC CASSQVTGSYEQYF
TRBJ2-7 NA TRBV27 NA TGTGCCAGCAGTTGGCAGTCTCACTCCTACGAGCAGTACTTC CASSWQSHSYEQYF
TRBJ2-3 NA TRBV6-1 NA TGTGCCAGCAGCGGGGAGGAGGTCACAGATACGCAGTATTTT CASSGEEVTDTQYF
TRBJ2-6 NA TRBV27 NA TGTGCCAGCAGTTTATCTGGTGGCATTCCAACTGGGGCCAACGTCCTGACTTTC CASSLSGGIPTGANVLTF
TRBJ2-3 TRBD2 TRBV27 NA TGTGCCAGCAGTTTCCTCGGACTAGCGGGAGGCACAGATACGCAGTATTTT CASSFLGLAGGTDTQYF
TRBJ1-2 NA TRBV29-1 NA TGCAGCGTTGAACTACTGTCGGTTGGCTACACCTTC CSVELLSVGYTF
TRBJ2-7 TRBD1 TRBV2 NA TGTGCCAGCAGTGAAGGGACAGGGGGAACCGAGCAGTACTTC CASSEGTGGTEQYF
TRBJ1-1 NA TRBV5-6 once TGTGCCAGCAGCCTCGACAGCAGCCACACTGAAGCTTTCTTT CASSLDSSHTEAFF
TRBJ2-3 TRBD1 TRBV5-8 NA TGTGCCAGCAGCTCAGGGGGACAGGGACTTGGGAGGCTGACAGATACGCAGTATTTT CASSSGGQGLGRLTDTQYF
TRBJ2-1 TRBD2 TRBV7-9 NA TGTGCCAGCAACTATGGACTAGCGGAAGACAATGAGCAGTTCTTC CASNYGLAEDNEQFF
TRBJ2-5 NA TRBV28 NA TGTGCCAGCAATGGCTCACCCACGACTGGAAGGCAAGAGACCCAGTACTTC CASNGSPTTGRQETQYF
TRBJ1-1 TRBD1 TRBV27 NA TGTGCCAGCAGTAGGACAGGGATGAACACTGAAGCTTTCTTT CASSRTGMNTEAFF
TRBJ1-1 NA TRBV19 NA TGTGCCAGTACCGTAGGGGCATTTGCTGAAGCTTTCTTT CASTVGAFAEAFF
TRBJ1-1 NA TRBV5-4 NA TGTGCCAGCAGCCAGGCCTCACAGATGAACACTGAAGCTTTCTTT CASSQASQMNTEAFF
TRBJ2-1 TRBD2 TRBV7-9 once TGTGCCAGCAGCACTACCGGGACTAGCGGGAGAAATGAGCAGTTCTTC CASSTTGTSGRNEQFF
TRBJ2-7 NA TRBV5-6 NA TGTGCCAGCAGCTACAACCGGGTGTCCGAGCAGTACTTC CASSYNRVSEQYF
TRBJ1-5 NA TRBV7-9 NA TGTGCCAGCAGCCTTAGCAATCAGCCCCAGCATTTT CASSLSNQPQHF
TRBJ2-7 TRBD2 TRBV7-2 NA TGTGCCAGCAGCCCGGGGCTAGCGGGAAGTTACGAGCAGTACTTC CASSPGLAGSYEQYF
TRBJ1-1 NA TRBV11-3 NA TGTGCCAGCAGCTTAGAAGGGGCTGAAGCTTTCTTT CASSLEGAEAFF
TRBJ2-1 TRBD2 TRBV28 NA TGTGCCAGCAGTTTAAACTCGGGACTAGCGGCTTACAATGAGCAGTTCTTC CASSLNSGLAAYNEQFF